This T cell receptor beta chain was observed in a study of blood T cell repertoires in COVID-19. Study processing details: Researchers report that nucleated cell counts were estimated from reference gene primer amplification. The method was immunoSEQ multiplex PCR; TCRdb's version includes in-frame clones alone and lacks a portion of them. That table supplies the V and J calls and clone size; D and trimming were determined from the DNA. This table holds roughly 230,000 clones, under 90% found once. The CDR3 runs 16 residues. Trimming left V 0 bases short and J 1 base short, with 12 bases between. CDR1 and CDR2 (germline): MNHEY, SVGAGI.

V gene TRBV6-5 combines with J gene TRBJ1-1; D is unresolved. The TCR comes from an elderly woman with acute or convalescent COVID-19. Sample: peripheral blood. The DNA for the CDR3 is TGTGCCAGCAGTTACTCGCTGGGCAAAGGGAACACTGAAGCTTTCTTT. Its translation: CASSYSLGKGNTEAFF.